The sequence of this TCR beta chain was determined in a study of T-cell reconstitution after alpha-beta-depleted transplantation in children. A library of TCRbeta sequences, prepared with unique molecular identifiers, was generated. TCRdb reanalysed the PCR reads using MiXCR and keeps one entry per CDR3 protein. The top ten clones hold more than 9% of a sample with fewer than 150,000 distinct CDR3 sequences, more than 20% of them seen once. Germline CDR1 is DFQATT and CDR2 is SNEGSKA (reference sequence). Trimming at V came to 5 bases and at J to 6 bases, leaving 9 bases not matched to a gene. The CDR3 totals 13 residues. This clonotype came up a few times.

The sequence was collected from a male patient aged 2-10 years who had a stem cell transplant for chronic granulomatous disease, so the T cells may come from the graft donor. The V gene is TRBV20-1, the J gene TRBJ2-7; 8 nucleotides agree with TRBD2. The material was PBMCs, mostly from graft donor cells, obtained 180 days after TCRalphabeta/CD19-depleted stem cell transplant. The CDR3 sequence: CSALPGLGAEQYF. The CDR3 nucleotides read TGCAGTGCTCTACCGGGACTAGGGGCCGAGCAGTACTTC.